This T cell receptor beta chain was identified in a study of blood T cell repertoires in COVID-19. Produced via immunoSEQ multiplex PCR; TCRdb's table is partial and in-frame only. The sample has approximately 190,000 clones; over 75% are singletons. Germline V gene sequence: CDR1 DFQATT, CDR2 SNEGSKA (reference sequence). Trimming took 6 bases from V and 8 from J; bases not matched to a gene: 3. The CDR3 runs to 11 residues. The specimen sequenced was peripheral blood. The rearrangement links TRBV20-1 to TRBJ1-2; TRBD1 matches 10 bases. This TCR was recovered from a man in his fifties with acute or convalescent COVID-19. This CDR3 is CSAPTGGGYTF. The CDR3 DNA follows: TGCAGTGCCCCGACAGGGGGCGGCTACACCTTC.